A single sample gave rise to the 30 T cell receptor beta chains below, sequenced in a study of Graves' ophthalmopathy and Graves' hyperthyroidism. Researchers took RNA transcripts and amplified TCR beta CDR3 regions from them. First-round RT-PCR with HTBI primers preceded a second-round multiplex PCR. TCRdb reanalysed the multiplex PCR reads using MiXCR and keeps one entry per CDR3 protein. Here the sample spans hundreds of thousands of distinct CDR3 sequences, roughly 41% being singletons. The sequencing sample was made of peripheral blood. Source of these receptors: an adult man with Graves' ophthalmopathy.

This clonotype was counted many times. CDR3 nucleotide sequence: TGTGCCAGCAGGAGGATGGACGAGCAGTACTTC. As protein: CASRRMDEQYF. The rearrangement joins TRBV6-1 to TRBJ2-7, with no clear D. CDR1 is MNHNS, CDR2 SASEGT, per germline. Trimming cost V 6 bases and J 5 bases, with 8 bases left between them. The CDR3 consists of 11 residues.

Remarks on this clonotype: A clone one base away is much larger, so this may be a read error. The CDR3 does not close with the conserved phenylalanine or tryptophan, likely indicating a read error. The chain combines TRBV14 with TRBJ1-1; no reliable D call. Trimming took 1 base from V and 3 from J, leaving 6 bases between them. This CDR3 region has 13 residues. CDR1 is SGHDN, CDR2 FVKESK, per germline. The CDR3 region is CASSQVADTEAFL. The CDR3 coding sequence is TGTGCCAGCAGCCAAGTCGCAGACACTGAAGCTTTCCTT.

This clonotype was counted between two and nine times. The CDR3 spells CASSPSGALNTGELFF. The CDR3 nucleotides read TGCGCCAGCAGCCCGTCTGGAGCACTGAACACCGGGGAGCTGTTTTTT. The chain carries TRBV5-1 and TRBJ2-2; unclear D gene. V lost 4 bases and J lost 1, with 14 bases in between. Per germline, CDR1 SGHRS and CDR2 YFSETQ. The CDR3 length is 16 residues.

This clonotype was detected ten times or more. The V gene is TRBV12-3 or TRBV12-4, the J gene TRBJ2-5; D unclear. This CDR3 contains 11 residues. With 6 bases removed from V and 4 bases from J, the gap between germline ends came to 6 bases. CDR3 sequence reads: CASSQLETQYF. The CDR3 nucleotides read TGTGCCAGCAGCCAACTAGAGACCCAGTACTTC.

The V gene is TRBV25-1, the J gene TRBJ1-1; 9 bases match TRBD1. Trimming cost V 7 bases and J 4 bases; bases outside gene matches: 13. CDR3 size: 16 residues. Germline V CDR1 and CDR2: MGHDK, SYGVNS. The CDR3 sequence is CASTLEAGTGFTEAFF. The CDR3 coding sequence is TGTGCCAGCACCCTGGAGGCGGGGACAGGGTTCACTGAAGCTTTCTTT.

This clonotype was seen at least ten times. V and J are TRBV12-3 or TRBV12-4 and TRBJ1-6; 10 bases line up with TRBD1. Trimming removed 5 bases from V and 11 bases from J; junction bases left unmatched: 9. The CDR3 loop spans 15 amino acids. The CDR3 spells CASSIQTGGAPPLHF. The CDR3 DNA sequence: TGTGCCAGCAGTATACAGACAGGGGGCGCGCCACCCCTCCACTTT.

The chain employs TRBV19 and TRBJ1-2, with a tentative D call TRBD1 (5 bases). V was pared by 5 bases and J by 2 bases, with 18 bases between. Germline loops: CDR1 LNHDA, CDR2 SQIVND (reference sequence). CDR3 length: 16 residues. In DNA, the CDR3 is TGTGCCAGTAGTGGGCTGGGGCGGCTTCTGAACTATGGCTACACCTTC. This sequence encodes CASSGLGRLLNYGYTF.

In this sample, this clonotype turned up once. Relative to the germline gene, one junction end is altered; a read error may explain this. This chain links TRBV7-3 with TRBJ1-5; no clear D gene. Per the germline V gene, CDR1 is SGHTA and CDR2 is FQGTGA. The CDR3 covers 17 residues. The CDR3 sequence: CASSQSGVNYSNQPQHF. For the CDR3, the DNA is TGCGCCAGCAGCCAAAGTGGAGTGAATTATAGCAATCAGCCCCAGCATTTT. Full variable domain (missing parts from reference TRBV7-3 and TRBJ1-5): GAGVSQTPSNKVTEKGKYVELRCDPISGHTALYWYRQSLGQGPEFLIYFQGTGAADDSGLPNDRFFAVRPEGSVSTLKIQRTERGDSAVYLCASSQSGVNYSNQPQHFGDGTRLSIL.

The chain is built from TRBV25-1 and TRBJ2-1; 9 bases map to TRBD2. This CDR3 comprises 16 residues. CDR1 and CDR2 from the germline V gene are MGHDK and SYGVNS. V was clipped by 3 bases and J by 5 bases; unmatched bases: 8. The CDR3 bases are TGTGCCAGCAGTGATTTGCGGGGGGGTAAACACAATGAGCAGTTCTTC. This translates into CASSDLRGGKHNEQFF.

In this sample, this clonotype turned up many times. The chain combines TRBV20-1 with TRBJ2-5, with 11 bases fitting TRBD2. This CDR3 has 14 amino acids. In germline, CDR1 is DFQATT, CDR2 SNEGSKA (reference sequence). The junction had 2 bases not matched to a gene; V was cut back by 3 bases and J by 2 bases. CDR3 amino acids: CSARGLAVQETQYF. In nucleotides, the CDR3 is TGCAGTGCTAGGGGACTAGCGGTACAAGAGACCCAGTACTTC.

There are many counts of this clonotype. This chain joins TRBV7-2 and TRBJ1-6; the D is unclear. V lost 5 bases and J 8 bases, leaving 4 bases between the germline ends. The V gene's germline CDR1 is SGHTA and CDR2 FQGNSA. The CDR3 has 11 amino acids. CDR3 residues: CASSEDSPLHF. CDR3 nucleotide sequence: TGTGCCAGCAGCGAGGATTCACCCCTCCACTTT.

This clonotype was observed a single time. The gene calls are TRBV15 and TRBJ1-4; D uncertain. Trimming left V 1 base short and J 5 bases short, with 8 bases between. This CDR3 is 14 amino acids long. From germline, CDR1 is LNHNV and CDR2 YYDKDF (reference sequence). The CDR3 DNA sequence: TGTGCCACCAGCAGAGGGATCAAGAATGAAAAACTGTTTTTT. Protein product: CATSRGIKNEKLFF.

J is TRBJ2-1 and V is TRBV7-3; TRBD1 matches 11 bases. This CDR3 is 15 amino acids long. Per the germline V gene, CDR1 is SGHTA and CDR2 is FQGTGA. Unmatched junction bases numbered 1, after V lost 4 bases and J lost 2 bases. The CDR3 region is CASSWTGGAYNEQFF. In nucleotides, the CDR3 is TGTGCCAGCAGCTGGACAGGGGGCGCCTACAATGAGCAGTTCTTC. Looking up the rest from reference TRBV7-3 and TRBJ2-1 gives the full variable domain: GAGVSQTPSNKVTEKGKYVELRCDPISGHTALYWYRQSLGQGPEFLIYFQGTGAADDSGLPNDRFFAVRPEGSVSTLKIQRTERGDSAVYLCASSWTGGAYNEQFFGPGTRLTVL.

The CDR3 DNA is TGTGCCAGCAGCCCCCTGAGGGGGGGATACTACGAGCAGTACTTC. Its protein is CASSPLRGGYYEQYF. The chain combines TRBV7-2 with TRBJ2-7; perhaps TRBD2 as D (7 bases). The germline gives CDR1 SGHTA, CDR2 FQGNSA. This CDR3 is 15 amino acids long. The V end lost 5 bases, the J end lost 3 bases, and 17 bases lay between the germline ends.

The table lists this clonotype with many counts. DNA of the CDR3: TGTGCCAGCAGTGACTCGTTTCGGCAATTCTTT. Translating gives CASSDSFRQFF. This chain links TRBV6-4 with TRBJ1-1; D unclear. Germline V lookup: CDR1 MRHNA, CDR2 SNTAGT. The ends were cut back, 0 bases at V and 14 bases at J, with 10 bases in the middle. The CDR3 extends over 11 amino acids.

This clonotype appeared many times. The V and J genes are TRBV7-6 and TRBJ2-2, with D maybe TRBD2 (7 bases). Deletions cut 2 bases from V and 6 bases from J, with 16 bases between. CDR1 SGHVS and CDR2 FNYEAQ come from the germline V gene. The CDR3 covers 16 residues. CDR3 protein: CASSLLGGAKSGELFF. CDR3 DNA: TGTGCCAGCAGCTTATTGGGGGGGGCCAAGTCCGGGGAGCTGTTTTTT. The entire variable domain, with the rest obtained from reference TRBV7-6 and TRBJ2-2, is as follows: GAGVSQSPRYKVTKRGQDVALRCDPISGHVSLYWYRQALGQGPEFLTYFNYEAQQDKSGLPNDRFSAERPEGSISTLTIQRTEQRDSAMYRCASSLLGGAKSGELFFGEGSRLTVL.

The table lists this clonotype with many counts. This chain uses TRBV6-6 with TRBJ1-3; D not certain. V was shortened by 0 bases and J by 1 base, with 7 bases between the two germline ends. CDR3 length: 15 amino acids. Germline V gene lookup returns CDR1 MNHNY and CDR2 SVGAGI (reference sequence). The CDR3 nucleotides are TGTGCCAGCAGTTACTCAGTGGCGTCTGGAAACACCATATATTTT. This codes for CASSYSVASGNTIYF.

Many counts were recorded for this clonotype. V usage is TRBV20-1 and J usage is TRBJ2-7; TRBD1 matches 7 bases. CDR3 size: 13 residues. With 8 bases clipped from V and 0 bases from J, the junction kept 7 bases outside the gene matches. Germline loops: CDR1 DFQATT, CDR2 SNEGSKA (reference sequence). The CDR3 reads CSSSGQSSYEQYF. The CDR3 DNA sequence: TGCAGTTCATCGGGACAGAGCTCCTACGAGCAGTACTTC.

This clonotype was recorded at least ten times. V is TRBV19 and J is TRBJ1-2, with D possibly matching TRBD1 (6 bases). The germline V gene has CDR1 LNHDA and CDR2 SQIVND (reference sequence). The V end lost 5 bases, the J end lost 7 bases, and 17 bases lay between the germline ends. The CDR3 length is 14 residues. Here the CDR3 reads CASSPPVQGGGYTF. The CDR3 nucleotides read TGTGCCAGTAGTCCACCCGTACAGGGCGGTGGCTACACCTTC.

V usage is TRBV2 and J usage is TRBJ1-2, with TRBD1 as a possible D gene (6 bases). Germline values: CDR1 SNHLY, CDR2 FYNNEI. The CDR3 covers 15 residues. V was trimmed by 6 bases and J by 0 bases, leaving 14 bases between them. CDR3 protein: CASRGGGEANYGYTF. CDR3 coding DNA: TGTGCCAGCAGGGGCGGGGGCGAAGCTAACTATGGCTACACCTTC. Together with reference TRBV2 and TRBJ1-2, the CDR3 gives the full variable domain: EPEVTQTPSHQVTQMGQEVILRCVPISNHLYFYWYRQILGQKVEFLVSFYNNEISEKSEIFDDQFSVERPDGSNFTLKIRSTKLEDSAMYFCASRGGGEANYGYTFGSGTRLTVV.

Of note for this clonotype: A much bigger clone sits one base away, suggesting this may be a read error. The chain links TRBV5-1 to TRBJ2-2, with TRBD1 matching over 7 bases. The germline gives CDR1 SGHRS, CDR2 YFSETQ. The CDR3 length is 14 residues. The CDR3 loop reads CASSRQGRIGELLF. CDR3 in DNA: TGCGCCAGCAGCCGACAGGGTCGGATCGGGGAGCTGCTTTTT. Variable domain in full (rest from reference TRBV5-1 and TRBJ2-2): KAGVTQTPRYLIKTRGQQVTLSCSPISGHRSVSWYQQTPGQGLQFLFEYFSETQRNKGNFPGRFSGRQFSNSRSEMNVSTLELGDSALYLCASSRQGRIGELLFGEGSRLTVL.

The chain is built from TRBV6-6 and TRBJ1-6; unclear D gene. The germline V gene has CDR1 MNHNY and CDR2 SVGAGI (reference sequence). The V gene lost 7 bases and the J gene lost 0 bases, with 10 bases spanning the gap. The CDR3 loop spans 15 amino acids. The CDR3: CASTELSSYNSPLHF. The CDR3 nucleotides are TGTGCCAGCACCGAATTGAGCTCCTATAATTCACCCCTCCACTTT.

For this clonotype: This may be a read error: a much more frequent sequence differs by one nucleotide. This is likely a read error, given that the CDR3 carries no conserved phenylalanine or tryptophan at its end. This rearrangement joins TRBV10-3 to TRBJ2-7; 9 positions match TRBD2. The J segment lost 7 bases and the V segment lost 0 bases, leaving 13 bases of the junction unmatched. Germline CDR1 is ENHRY and CDR2 is SYGVKD. The CDR3 is 17 amino acids. Written as DNA, the CDR3 is TGTGCCATCAGTGAGTCGACGGGCGGCGGGGGGGCCGGGGAGCAGTACCTC. Residues: CAISESTGGGGAGEQYL.

The J gene is TRBJ1-3, the V gene TRBV10-3; possible D gene TRBD1, 6 bases. CDR1 and CDR2 from the germline V gene are ENHRY and SYGVKD. V was pared by 6 bases and J by 7 bases, with 16 bases between. The CDR3 totals 14 residues. The CDR3 spells CAIRRSGEGNTIYF. CDR3 nucleotides: TGTGCCATCAGGAGATCAGGGGAGGGCAACACCATATATTTT.

This clonotype has ten or more counts. The J gene is TRBJ2-7, the V gene TRBV7-6, with D unclear. The germline V gene has CDR1 SGHVS and CDR2 FNYEAQ. There are 13 residues in the CDR3. Trimming shortened V by 0 bases and J by 2 bases, and 5 bases separated the two germline ends. The CDR3 nucleotides are TGTGCCAGCAGCTTAGCGCCGACCTACGAGCAGTACTTC. This sequence encodes CASSLAPTYEQYF.

This clonotype has ten or more counts. The chain uses TRBV2 and TRBJ2-2, with TRBD1 identical over 7 bases. Per the germline V gene, CDR1 is SNHLY and CDR2 is FYNNEI. V dropped 7 bases and J dropped 0; count of bases not matched to a gene: 5. CDR3 length: 15 residues. The CDR3 region has the DNA TGTGCCAGCATACGGACAGGCCCGAACACCGGGGAGCTGTTTTTT. It translates to CASIRTGPNTGELFF.

A note on this clonotype: One end of the junction does not line up with germline, which may come from a read error. The CDR3 protein is CAIRRDLANSEAFF. DNA of the CDR3: TGTGCCATCAGACGGGACTTGGCGAACAGTGAAGCTTTCTTT. The V and J genes are TRBV10-3 and TRBJ1-1; D is perhaps TRBD1 (5 bases). The CDR3 loop spans 14 amino acids. Germline assignment: CDR1 ENHRY and CDR2 SYGVKD.

The chain couples TRBV29-1 to TRBJ1-1; the D gene is possibly TRBD1 (5 bases). V gave up 8 bases and J gave up 0 bases, with 13 bases separating them. The V gene's germline CDR1 is SQVTM and CDR2 ANQGSEA. This CDR3 spans 13 amino acids. The CDR3: CSLGGRVNTEAFF. CDR3 DNA: TGCAGCTTAGGAGGCAGGGTGAACACTGAAGCTTTCTTT.

This clonotype showed up just a few times. The chain couples TRBV2 to TRBJ1-5, with 7 bases identical to TRBD1. This CDR3 spans 15 amino acids. Looked up from germline, CDR1 is SNHLY and CDR2 is FYNNEI. J gave up 6 bases and V 8 bases, and 13 bases lay outside the gene matches. The CDR3 bases are TGTGCCAGCCATGGGGTATTAGGGGGCACTCAGCCCCAGCATTTT. It encodes CASHGVLGGTQPQHF.

Only a few counts were recorded for this clonotype. V gene TRBV6-5 combines with J gene TRBJ1-2; D remains unclear. Germline-derived CDR1 and CDR2 are MNHEY and SVGAGI. Trimming took 6 bases from V and 0 from J, leaving 5 bases between them. The CDR3 totals 12 residues. This CDR3 reads CASSTTNYGYTF. CDR3 coding DNA: TGTGCCAGCAGCACAACTAACTATGGCTACACCTTC.